Presented here are 25 T cell receptor beta chains from one specimen sequenced in a study of T-cell memory formation after mild COVID-19. In TCRdb, the 5' RACE reads were re-called with MiXCR into one record per CDR3 protein. The profile shows hundreds of thousands of distinct CDR3 sequences, roughly 15% of them singletons. The sample taken for sequencing was PBMCs or a T cell subset sorted from them (not recorded which). The receptor set was obtained from a man younger than 30 who had mild COVID-19 (a few samples of this study predate the infection). Cell type and time point are not known.

In its sample, this clonotype was seen a few times. The chain joins TRBV12-3 or TRBV12-4 to TRBJ2-2; 8 nucleotides align to TRBD1. This CDR3 is built from 15 residues. V shed 5 bases, J shed 3 bases, and the junction held 5 bases outside the gene matches. The CDR3 reads CASSLGTGHTGELFF. The CDR3 nucleotides are TGTGCCAGCAGTCTCGGGACAGGCCACACCGGGGAGCTGTTTTTT.

V gene TRBV12-3 or TRBV12-4 combines with J gene TRBJ1-1, with TRBD1 matching over 7 bases. There are 13 residues in the CDR3. The V segment lost 5 bases and the J segment 7 bases; nucleotides outside the gene matches: 7. CDR3 nucleotide sequence: TGTGCCAGCAGTACCCAGGGGGGAGTTGAAGCTTTCTTT. Amino acid sequence: CASSTQGGVEAFF.

There are a few counts of this clonotype. The V gene is TRBV5-5, the J gene TRBJ2-7, with D hard to call. CDR1 and CDR2 (germline): SGHKS, YYEKEE (reference sequence). V shed 2 bases and J shed 0 bases, with 6 bases lying between them. The CDR3 is 13 amino acids. The CDR3 loop reads CASSFPGSYEQYF. In DNA, the CDR3 is TGTGCCAGCAGCTTCCCGGGCTCCTACGAGCAGTACTTC.

The chain carries TRBV6-6 and TRBJ2-5, with D perhaps TRBD1 or TRBD2 (5 bases each). Germline V gene lookup returns CDR1 MNHNY and CDR2 SVGAGI (reference sequence). Trimming left V 7 bases short and J 5 bases short, with 17 bases between. This CDR3 region has 14 residues. The DNA for the CDR3 is TGTGCCAGCAACTCCCAGGGTGGGGACGAGACCCAGTACTTC. Protein sequence: CASNSQGGDETQYF.

In this sample, this clonotype turned up a few times. The J gene is TRBJ1-5, the V gene TRBV6-2 or TRBV6-3, with D possibly matching TRBD1 (6 bases). The CDR3 runs to 14 residues. Germline CDR1 MNHEY, CDR2 SVGEGT. V gave up 0 bases and J gave up 7 bases, with 10 bases separating them. CDR3 in amino acids: CASSYSTGQQPQHF. The CDR3 DNA reads TGTGCCAGCAGTTACTCCACAGGGCAACAGCCCCAGCATTTT.

There are many counts of this clonotype. This chain uses TRBV15 with TRBJ2-3; TRBD2 aligns across 7 bases. The CDR3 length is 16 residues. The germline V gene encodes CDR1 LNHNV and CDR2 YYDKDF (reference sequence). J was trimmed by 2 bases and V by 5 bases; bases with no gene match: 10. The DNA for the CDR3 is TGTGCCACCAGCGGGGGGAAGCGGGGAACCACAGATACGCAGTATTTT. It specifies CATSGGKRGTTDTQYF. The full variable domain, in which reference TRBV15 and TRBJ2-3 provide the parts outside the CDR3, is DAMVIQNPRYQVTQFGKPVTLSCSQTLNHNVMYWYQQKSSQAPKLLFHYYDKDFNNEADTPDNFQSRRPNTSFCFLDIRSPGLGDTAMYLCATSGGKRGTTDTQYFGPGTRLTVL.

V usage is TRBV20-1 and J usage is TRBJ2-7; D assignment may be TRBD1 or TRBD2 (5 bases each). Germline CDR1 and CDR2: DFQATT and SNEGSKA (reference sequence). Trimming cost V 5 bases and J 2 bases, with 10 bases left between them. This CDR3 is 12 amino acids long. The CDR3 reads CSAGDQAYEQYF. DNA of the CDR3: TGCAGTGCTGGGGACCAAGCCTACGAGCAGTACTTC.

A single count supports this clonotype. The chain couples TRBV19 to TRBJ2-1; possibly TRBD2 for D (6 bases). V gave up 1 base and J gave up 7 bases, with 8 bases separating them. The CDR3 sequence is 13 residues long. Germline lookup yields CDR1 LNHDA and CDR2 SQIVND (reference sequence). CDR3 residues: CASSIARGNEQFF. The DNA of the CDR3 is TGTGCCAGTAGTATAGCTCGGGGGAATGAGCAGTTCTTC.

CDR3 loop: CASSPQDHYGYTF. The CDR3, as DNA: TGTGCCAGCTCACCGCAGGACCACTATGGCTACACCTTC. This chain uses TRBV18 with TRBJ1-2; no definite D call. Germline loops: CDR1 KGHSH, CDR2 LQKENI. The germline V and J ends were trimmed by 3 bases and 3 bases, with 8 bases remaining between them. The CDR3 contains 13 residues.

In its sample, this clonotype was seen many times. This sequence joins TRBV12-3 or TRBV12-4 and TRBJ1-2; maybe TRBD1 (6 bases). The V end was cut by 3 bases, the J end by 8 bases, with 10 bases between. There are 12 residues in the CDR3. CDR3 sequence reads: CASSFGQFGYTF. The CDR3 DNA follows: TGTGCCAGCAGTTTCGGACAGTTCGGCTACACCTTC.

The chain links TRBV7-2 to TRBJ1-1; D not certain. CDR3 length: 12 amino acids. The ends were cut back, 3 bases at V and 8 bases at J, with 10 bases in the middle. Germline lookup yields CDR1 SGHTA and CDR2 FQGNSA. CDR3 nucleotide sequence: TGTGCCAGCAGCTTCTGGGGTTCCGAAGCTTTCTTT. It translates to CASSFWGSEAFF.

This rearrangement joins TRBV6-5 to TRBJ1-1; D unresolved. CDR3 size: 13 residues. The germline V gene has CDR1 MNHEY and CDR2 SVGAGI. Trimming shortened V by 8 bases and J by 1 base, and 11 bases separated the two germline ends. The CDR3 nucleotides are TGTGCCAGCGAGGCCAGGAGGAACACTGAAGCTTTCTTT. It encodes CASEARRNTEAFF.

The chain recombines TRBV5-1 with TRBJ2-3; no clear D. Germline lookup yields CDR1 SGHRS and CDR2 YFSETQ. V lost 4 bases and J lost 0, with 12 bases in between. This CDR3 contains 15 residues. The CDR3, as DNA: TGCGCCAGCAGCCCGCCGGGCACTAGCACAGATACGCAGTATTTT. Protein: CASSPPGTSTDTQYF.

The rearrangement uses TRBV7-4 and TRBJ2-7; 7 bases agree with TRBD1. Germline V lookup: CDR1 SGHVT, CDR2 SQSDAQ. Trimming removed 4 bases from V and 6 bases from J; junction bases left unmatched: 9. This CDR3 has 14 residues. The DNA of the CDR3 is TGTGCCAGCAGCTCCCTGGACAGGAAGCGCGAGCAGTACGTC. It specifies CASSSLDRKREQYV.

This chain connects TRBV4-2 to TRBJ1-5; maybe TRBD1 (5 bases). The CDR3 runs 16 residues. The germline V and J ends were trimmed by 0 bases and 3 bases, with 12 bases remaining between them. The germline V gene has CDR1 LGHNA and CDR2 YNFKEQ. CDR3 protein: CASSQDQGHDNQPQHF. In DNA form, the CDR3 reads TGTGCCAGCAGCCAAGATCAAGGACACGACAATCAGCCCCAGCATTTT.

The chain has TRBV20-1 and TRBJ2-7; possibly TRBD1 or TRBD2 for D (9 bases each). Trimming left V 7 bases short and J 5 bases short, with 21 bases between. The CDR3 is 14 amino acids. Germline assignment: CDR1 DFQATT and CDR2 SNEGSKA (reference sequence). CDR3 coding DNA: TGCAGTGGCGGGGGGGACAGGGTACGCCACGAGCAGTACTTC. Translating it yields CSGGGDRVRHEQYF.

This clonotype came up a few times. The gene calls are TRBV20-1 and TRBJ2-3; D is possibly TRBD2 (6 bases). Germline lookup yields CDR1 DFQATT and CDR2 SNEGSKA (reference sequence). This CDR3 comprises 15 residues. V was pared by 0 bases and J by 6 bases, with 16 bases between. The CDR3, as DNA: TGCAGTGCTAGAGATCCCGGGACTCCACCTGATACGCAGTATTTT. Its translation: CSARDPGTPPDTQYF.

V usage is TRBV12-3 or TRBV12-4 and J usage is TRBJ1-5; no clear D gene. Trimming took 3 bases from V and 4 from J, leaving 7 bases between them. The CDR3 spans 13 residues. The CDR3 loop is CASSFLENQPQHF. CDR3 nucleotides: TGTGCCAGCAGTTTTCTGGAGAATCAGCCCCAGCATTTT.

The rearrangement links TRBV4-3 to TRBJ1-1; no clear D. The germline gives CDR1 LGHNA, CDR2 YSLEER. The length of the CDR3 is 13 residues. The ends were cut back, 4 bases at V and 6 bases at J, with 12 bases in the middle. For the CDR3, the DNA is TGCGCCAGCAGCCGCGGACGCCGGTCTGAAGCTTTCTTT. It yields the protein CASSRGRRSEAFF.

This chain joins TRBV7-8 and TRBJ2-5; 7 bases are a match to TRBD2. This CDR3 has 14 amino acids. Per germline, CDR1 SGHVS and CDR2 FQNEAQ. J lost 6 bases, V lost 5 bases, and 9 bases had no gene match. The CDR3 nucleotides read TGTGCCAGCAGCCAGGCGGGGGACTTGCAGACCCAGTACTTC. It codes for CASSQAGDLQTQYF.

This clonotype was observed many times. J is TRBJ1-2 and V is TRBV7-9; possibly TRBD1 for D (6 bases). Germline CDR1 SEHNR, CDR2 FQNEAQ (reference sequence). The CDR3 totals 12 residues. V was cut by 3 bases and J by 4 bases, with 6 bases left in between. The CDR3 DNA reads TGTGCCAGCAGCTTGGACAGCTATGGCTACACCTTC. Residues: CASSLDSYGYTF.

CDR3 coding DNA: TGTGCCAGCAGTTATCAGGGTACAGGGGGCTACACCTTC. Translation gives CASSYQGTGGYTF. The rearrangement joins TRBV27 to TRBJ1-2; the D gene is possibly TRBD1 (6 bases). The V and J ends lost 4 bases and 8 bases respectively, with 14 bases between them. Germline V gene lookup returns CDR1 MNHEY and CDR2 SMNVEV (reference sequence). The CDR3 runs 13 residues.

This clonotype was observed at least ten times. The chain couples TRBV27 to TRBJ1-1, with 9 bases fitting TRBD1. CDR3 length: 14 residues. V shed 7 bases and J 2 bases; nucleotides not matched to a gene: 5. The germline gives CDR1 MNHEY, CDR2 SMNVEV (reference sequence). The CDR3 DNA reads TGTGCCAGCACTCTGACAGGGGGAAACACTGAAGCTTTCTTT. Translation gives CASTLTGGNTEAFF.

This clonotype appeared many times. V is TRBV18 and J is TRBJ2-5; the D gene is possibly TRBD2 (5 bases). CDR1 and CDR2 from the germline V gene are KGHSH and LQKENI. V lost 1 base and J lost 5, with 5 bases in between. The CDR3 covers 12 residues. CDR3 sequence reads: CASSPRGETQYF. The DNA for the CDR3 is TGTGCCAGCTCACCACGAGGGGAGACCCAGTACTTC.

The chain is built from TRBV7-2 and TRBJ1-4; 7 bases match TRBD1. V lost 3 bases, J lost 7 bases, and 5 bases stayed unmatched. There are 14 residues in the CDR3. In germline, CDR1 is SGHTA, CDR2 FQGNSA. CDR3 coding DNA: TGTGCCAGCAGCTTCCAGGACAGGCCTGAAAAACTGTTTTTT. This translates into CASSFQDRPEKLFF. Full variable domain (remainder filled in from reference TRBV7-2 and TRBJ1-4): GAGVSQSPSNKVTEKGKDVELRCDPISGHTALYWYRQSLGQGLEFLIYFQGNSAPDKSGLPSDRFSAERTGGSVSTLTIQRTQQEDSAVYLCASSFQDRPEKLFFGSGTQLSVL.